Listed here are 32 T cell receptor beta chains from one sample, sequenced in a study of blood T cell repertoires in COVID-19. This table comes from immunoSEQ multiplex PCR, and its TCRdb copy is limited to in-frame clones, with some not included. This table holds 20,000 to 30,000 clones, approximately 90% found once. Material: peripheral blood. These receptors were obtained from a human donor in a cohort sampled during active COVID-19.

The V call is TRBV2, the J call TRBJ1-1; the match to TRBD1 covers 9 bases. The CDR3 is 14 residues long. The germline V gene encodes CDR1 SNHLY and CDR2 FYNNEI. The ends lost 5 bases at V and 6 bases at J; junction bases unmatched: 7. This chain's CDR3 is CASSLQGAGAEAFF. In DNA, the CDR3 is TGTGCCAGCAGTCTACAGGGGGCCGGGGCTGAAGCTTTCTTT.

The CDR3 bases are TGCGCCAGCCTACCTGGGACAGGGGCGCAGGGTGAGCAGTTCTTC. Translation gives CASLPGTGAQGEQFF. The V call is TRBV5-1, the J call TRBJ2-1; 10 bases agree with TRBD1. Trimming at V came to 7 bases and at J to 9 bases, leaving 13 bases not matched to a gene. Looked up from germline, CDR1 is SGHRS and CDR2 is YFSETQ. The CDR3 runs 15 residues.

The chain joins TRBV18 to TRBJ1-5; D uncertain. Germline V CDR1 and CDR2: KGHSH, LQKENI. V lost 3 bases and J 5 bases, leaving 8 bases between the germline ends. The CDR3 runs to 13 residues. In DNA form, the CDR3 reads TGTGCCAGCTCACCCCGAGGAGATCAGCCCCAGCATTTT. Translation gives CASSPRGDQPQHF. Full variable domain (remainder filled in from reference TRBV18 and TRBJ1-5): NAGVMQNPRHLVRRRGQEARLRCSPMKGHSHVYWYRQLPEEGLKFMVYLQKENIIDESGMPKERFSAEFPKEGPSILRIQQVVRGDSAAYFCASSPRGDQPQHFGDGTRLSIL.

The V call is TRBV28, the J call TRBJ1-6; D is undetermined. The CDR3 is made up of 14 amino acids. Germline V lookup: CDR1 MDHEN, CDR2 SYDVKM. V was trimmed by 3 bases and J by 3 bases, leaving 6 bases between them. CDR3 DNA sequence: TGTGCCAGCAGTTTTACTGACTATAATTCACCCCTCCACTTT. Encoded protein: CASSFTDYNSPLHF.

The J gene is TRBJ2-5, the V gene TRBV7-9; 9 nucleotides match TRBD2. The germline gives CDR1 SEHNR, CDR2 FQNEAQ (reference sequence). The V gene end was trimmed by 5 bases and the J gene end by 3 bases; junction bases not matched to a gene: 1. The CDR3 runs to 13 residues. CDR3 nucleotides: TGTGCCAGCAGCCCTAGCGGGGAAGAGACCCAGTACTTC. It translates to CASSPSGEETQYF.

CDR3 loop: CASSLTFTVSGANVLTF. CDR3 coding DNA: TGTGCCAGCAGTTTGACATTCACCGTCTCTGGGGCCAACGTCCTGACTTTC. This chain joins TRBV28 and TRBJ2-6; D gene unclear. From germline, CDR1 is MDHEN and CDR2 SYDVKM. This CDR3 has 17 amino acids. V was pared by 3 bases and J by 0 bases, with 12 bases between.

V is TRBV19 and J is TRBJ1-5, with TRBD1 identical over 8 bases. The CDR3 sequence is 16 residues long. Looked up from germline, CDR1 is LNHDA and CDR2 is SQIVND (reference sequence). J gave up 6 bases and V 1 base, and 8 bases lay outside the gene matches. The CDR3 reads CASSIVFVTGGQPQHF. The CDR3 DNA follows: TGTGCCAGTAGTATAGTCTTTGTCACAGGGGGTCAGCCCCAGCATTTT.

The chain couples TRBV11-2 to TRBJ1-1, with D hard to call. Trimming removed 8 bases from V and 2 bases from J, with 15 bases in between. CDR1 and CDR2 from the germline V gene are SGHAT and FQNNGV. CDR3 size: 14 residues. CDR3 bases: TGTGCCAGCGGGCATTATTTGCGAAACACTGAAGCTTTCTTT. It specifies CASGHYLRNTEAFF.

This clone was detected only once. The chain employs TRBV5-6 and TRBJ2-3; 12 bases line up with TRBD2. The V gene end was trimmed by 0 bases and the J gene end by 2 bases; junction bases not matched to a gene: 4. Looked up from germline, CDR1 is SGHDT and CDR2 is YYEEEE. The CDR3 loop spans 17 amino acids. The CDR3 sequence: CASSLAASGGVTDTQYF. CDR3 bases: TGTGCCAGCAGCTTGGCCGCTAGCGGGGGGGTCACAGATACGCAGTATTTT.

The chain carries TRBV7-2 and TRBJ1-2; D may be TRBD1 (5 bases). The V gene lost 5 bases and the J gene lost 5 bases, with 15 bases spanning the gap. The CDR3 covers 14 residues. CDR1 is SGHTA and CDR2 is FQGNSA in the germline V gene. For the CDR3, the DNA is TGTGCCAGCAGCCCAGGCAGGGAGGGGTATGGCTACACCTTC. Protein: CASSPGREGYGYTF.

V gene TRBV29-1 combines with J gene TRBJ2-3; TRBD2 agrees at 8 bases. The V segment lost 2 bases and the J segment 4 bases; nucleotides outside the gene matches: 11. The germline CDR1 and CDR2 sequences are SQVTM and ANQGSEA. This CDR3 comprises 16 residues. The CDR3 sequence: CSVEYLGRGVADTQYF. CDR3 coding DNA: TGCAGCGTTGAATATCTGGGGCGGGGGGTCGCAGATACGCAGTATTTT.

This sequence joins TRBV3-1 (or the pseudogene TRBV3-2) and TRBJ2-3, with 13 bases that match TRBD2. The V and J ends lost 5 bases and 2 bases, in that order; junction bases with no gene match: 4. Germline assignment: CDR1 LGHDT and CDR2 YNNKEL (reference sequence). This CDR3 comprises 16 residues. The CDR3 DNA reads TGTGCCAGCAGCTTCACTAGCGGGGGGGTCACAGATACGCAGTATTTT. This sequence encodes CASSFTSGGVTDTQYF.

The chain uses TRBV6-6 and TRBJ2-7; D not resolved. Germline CDR1 reads MNHNY; CDR2 reads SVGAGI (reference sequence). The length of the CDR3 is 12 residues. V gave up 5 bases and J gave up 5 bases, with 10 bases separating them. The DNA of the CDR3 is TGTGCCAGCAGTCTGGCTGCGGACGAGCAGTACTTC. It specifies CASSLAADEQYF.

The chain is built from TRBV10-1 and TRBJ1-1, with no clear D. V was trimmed by 0 bases and J by 1 base, leaving 9 bases between them. Germline V gene sequence: CDR1 WNHNN, CDR2 SYGVQD (reference sequence). The length of the CDR3 is 15 residues. The CDR3 loop reads CASSESISGNTEAFF. The CDR3 DNA follows: TGCGCCAGCAGTGAGTCGATTTCAGGGAACACTGAAGCTTTCTTT.

The chain's CDR3 is CASSTGGQETQYF. The DNA of the CDR3 is TGTGCCAGCAGCACCGGGGGCCAAGAGACCCAGTACTTC. V gene TRBV14 combines with J gene TRBJ2-5; possibly TRBD2 for D (6 bases). This CDR3 contains 13 residues. Germline CDR1 and CDR2: SGHDN and FVKESK. The ends were cut back, 5 bases at V and 1 base at J, with 8 bases in the middle.

The chain employs TRBV5-1 and TRBJ2-7; 9 bases align to TRBD1. Germline V gene lookup returns CDR1 SGHRS and CDR2 YFSETQ. Trimming cost V 5 bases and J 5 bases; bases outside gene matches: 17. CDR3 length equals 17 residues. In DNA form, the CDR3 reads TGCGCCAGCAGGGTACAGCCCCGGGACAGGGATTCCCACGAGCAGTACTTC. Its protein product is CASRVQPRDRDSHEQYF. Filled out from reference TRBV5-1 and TRBJ2-7, the complete variable domain reads KAGVTQTPRYLIKTRGQQVTLSCSPISGHRSVSWYQQTPGQGLQFLFEYFSETQRNKGNFPGRFSGRQFSNSRSEMNVSTLELGDSALYLCASRVQPRDRDSHEQYFGPGTRLTVT.

V and J are TRBV18 and TRBJ1-1, with 10 bases lining up with TRBD1. V shed 4 bases and J 4 bases; nucleotides not matched to a gene: 6. The CDR3 contains 15 residues. In germline, CDR1 is KGHSH, CDR2 LQKENI. DNA of the CDR3: TGTGCCAGCTCACGGACAGGGGGGTTGGGCACTGAAGCTTTCTTT. It translates to CASSRTGGLGTEAFF.

J is TRBJ1-1 and V is TRBV11-3; 9 nucleotides line up with TRBD1. The CDR3 is 14 residues long. Germline V gene sequence: CDR1 SGHNT, CDR2 YENEEA. V gave up 1 base and J gave up 6 bases; unmatched junction bases: 3. Here the CDR3 reads CASSLGGQGSEAFF. DNA of the CDR3: TGTGCCAGCAGCTTAGGGGGACAGGGCTCTGAAGCTTTCTTT. The whole variable domain, remainder taken from reference TRBV11-3 and TRBJ1-1, is EAGVVQSPRYKIIEKKQPVAFWCNPISGHNTLYWYLQNLGQGPELLIRYENEEAVDDSQLPKDRFSAERLKGVDSTLKIQPAELGDSAVYLCASSLGGQGSEAFFGQGTRLTVV.

This clone was seen more than once but under ten times. The chain is built from TRBV4-1 and TRBJ2-7; D not resolved. The CDR3 covers 13 residues. Per germline, CDR1 MGHRA and CDR2 YSYEKL. Trimming removed 1 base from V and 6 bases from J, with 10 bases in between. In DNA form, the CDR3 reads TGCGCCAGCAGCCAAGGAACAGCTGTCGAGCAGTACTTC. It yields the protein CASSQGTAVEQYF.

This chain links TRBV7-2 with TRBJ1-1; D perhaps matches TRBD1 (6 bases). The V gene's germline CDR1 is SGHTA and CDR2 FQGNSA. The CDR3 consists of 14 residues. Trimming stripped 3 bases from V and 5 bases from J, with 13 bases between. The CDR3 sequence is CASSLRDMRTEAFF. The CDR3 bases are TGTGCCAGCAGCTTGAGGGACATGAGAACTGAAGCTTTCTTT. Drawing the rest from reference TRBV7-2 and TRBJ1-1, the complete variable domain is GAGVSQSPSNKVTEKGKDVELRCDPISGHTALYWYRQSLGQGLEFLIYFQGNSAPDKSGLPSDRFSAERTGGSVSTLTIQRTQQEDSAVYLCASSLRDMRTEAFFGQGTRLTVV.

This clone occurred once. CDR3 sequence: CASSQSREETQYF. CDR3 bases: TGTGCCAGCAGCCAATCACGAGAAGAGACCCAGTACTTC. This chain connects TRBV16 to TRBJ2-5; no firm D call. Germline V lookup: CDR1 KGHSY, CDR2 FQNENV. The CDR3 length is 13 residues. V was pared by 0 bases and J by 3 bases, with 5 bases between.

This chain uses TRBV24-1 with TRBJ1-2, with D possibly matching TRBD1 (5 bases). The germline V and J ends were trimmed by 4 bases and 7 bases, with 27 bases remaining between them. CDR1 and CDR2 from the germline V gene are KGHDR and SFDVKD. The CDR3 extends over 18 amino acids. The CDR3 loop reads CATSDGGRNSGPDGGYTF. CDR3 sequence (DNA): TGTGCCACCAGTGACGGGGGACGGAACTCCGGTCCCGATGGTGGCTACACCTTC.

This clone was counted a single time. The V call is TRBV7-9, the J call TRBJ1-4; maybe TRBD1 (6 bases). Per the germline V gene, CDR1 is SEHNR and CDR2 is FQNEAQ (reference sequence). V lost 2 bases to trimming and J lost 5 bases, with 9 bases between them. CDR3 length equals 14 residues. As DNA, the CDR3 is TGTGCCAGCAGCTTAACAGGGAGCAATGAAAAACTGTTTTTT. Protein sequence: CASSLTGSNEKLFF.

The J gene is TRBJ2-3, the V gene TRBV7-8; the match to TRBD2 covers 11 bases. V lost 5 bases, J lost 6 bases, and 7 bases stayed unmatched. CDR3 length: 15 residues. CDR1 and CDR2 from the germline V gene are SGHVS and FQNEAQ. CDR3 nucleotides: TGTGCCAGCAGCCGACCTCGGACTAGCGGGGATACGCAGTATTTT. Translating gives CASSRPRTSGDTQYF.

The V gene is TRBV30, the J gene TRBJ1-2; 8 nucleotides line up with TRBD1. The CDR3 has 14 residues. Losses at the gene ends were 6 bases for V and 8 bases for J; bases not matched to a gene: 14. Germline-derived CDR1 and CDR2 are GTSNPN and SVGIG (reference sequence). The CDR3 reads CACGDRTGKLGYTF. For the CDR3, the DNA is TGTGCCTGCGGGGACCGGACAGGGAAGTTGGGCTACACCTTC.

The chain couples TRBV7-6 to TRBJ2-1, with D possibly matching TRBD2 (6 bases). Trimming cost V 1 base and J 8 bases, with 9 bases left between them. CDR1 is SGHVS, CDR2 FNYEAQ, per germline. CDR3 length: 13 residues. The CDR3 loop reads CASSLGTNDEQFF. In DNA form, the CDR3 reads TGTGCCAGCAGCTTAGGGACTAATGATGAGCAGTTCTTC.

This chain uses TRBV5-1 with TRBJ2-1, with TRBD2 matching over 9 bases. The CDR3 consists of 15 residues. The V gene end was trimmed by 3 bases and the J gene end by 2 bases; junction bases not matched to a gene: 3. The germline V gene has CDR1 SGHRS and CDR2 YFSETQ. CDR3 bases: TGCGCCAGCAGCTCTGCGGGAGGGCCCTACAATGAGCAGTTCTTC. Its translation is CASSSAGGPYNEQFF.

Comment on this clone: This sample includes further DNA sequences coding for the same CDR3. The CDR3 loop reads CASSLSSGGSYEQYF. CDR3 DNA: TGTGCCAGCAGTTTATCTAGCGGGGGGTCCTACGAGCAGTACTTC. This chain links TRBV27 with TRBJ2-7, with 10 bases identical to TRBD2. This CDR3 comprises 15 residues. J gave up 1 base and V 0 bases, and 0 bases lay outside the gene matches. Germline V CDR1 and CDR2: MNHEY, SMNVEV (reference sequence).

V and J are TRBV12-3 or TRBV12-4 and TRBJ1-2; D is unclear. This CDR3 has 12 residues. V was trimmed by 1 base and J by 10 bases, leaving 10 bases between them. For the CDR3, the DNA is TGTGCCAGCAGTTTAGAGGTCAGCGACTACACCTTC. Protein sequence: CASSLEVSDYTF.

The CDR3 sequence: CASSFGGANTGELFF. CDR3 sequence (DNA): TGTGCCAGCAGTTTCGGGGGGGCGAACACCGGGGAGCTGTTTTTT. The chain recombines TRBV28 with TRBJ2-2; TRBD2 agrees at 8 bases. Germline CDR1 MDHEN, CDR2 SYDVKM. With V trimmed by 3 bases and J by 0 bases, 0 bases remained unmatched. The CDR3 totals 15 residues.

V and J are TRBV7-2 and TRBJ1-5; 8 positions match TRBD1. The CDR3 spans 16 residues. V was pared by 1 base and J by 6 bases, with 8 bases of the junction left unmatched. In germline, CDR1 is SGHTA, CDR2 FQGNSA. CDR3 loop: CASSLGPGGLGQPQHF. The DNA of the CDR3 is TGTGCCAGCAGCTTAGGTCCAGGGGGCTTAGGTCAGCCCCAGCATTTT.

CDR3 amino acids: CASSEPSGGRSEQFF. DNA for the CDR3: TGCGCCAGCAGTGAGCCTAGCGGGGGGCGGTCTGAGCAGTTCTTC. The gene calls are TRBV10-2 and TRBJ2-1; 11 bases match TRBD2. The CDR3 extends over 15 amino acids. Trimming removed 2 bases from V and 9 bases from J; junction bases left unmatched: 6. CDR1 WSHSY and CDR2 SAAADI come from the germline V gene.